In its sample, the clone carrying this T cell receptor beta chain was seen a few times. TCRdb ran MiXCR on the 5' RACE reads and lists one entry per CDR3 protein. The repertoire holds hundreds of thousands of distinct CDR3 sequences, approximately 12% seen once, with over 12% in the top ten. The data stem from a study of T cells after yellow fever vaccination. The V and J ends lost 5 bases and 2 bases, in that order; junction bases with no gene match: 18. The germline gives CDR1 SGHAT, CDR2 FQDESV (reference sequence). The CDR3 sequence is 19 residues long. Sequenced material: PBMCs, taken on the day of the yellow fever booster vaccination. The gene calls are TRBV11-1 and TRBJ2-7; the match to TRBD2 covers 10 bases. This receptor was identified in a man aged 25-45 years who received the YFV17D yellow fever vaccine. Here the CDR3 reads CASSPQRGAGGPYPYEQYF. The CDR3 DNA sequence: TGTGCCAGCAGCCCCCAAAGGGGAGCGGGAGGGCCTTACCCCTACGAGCAGTACTTC.